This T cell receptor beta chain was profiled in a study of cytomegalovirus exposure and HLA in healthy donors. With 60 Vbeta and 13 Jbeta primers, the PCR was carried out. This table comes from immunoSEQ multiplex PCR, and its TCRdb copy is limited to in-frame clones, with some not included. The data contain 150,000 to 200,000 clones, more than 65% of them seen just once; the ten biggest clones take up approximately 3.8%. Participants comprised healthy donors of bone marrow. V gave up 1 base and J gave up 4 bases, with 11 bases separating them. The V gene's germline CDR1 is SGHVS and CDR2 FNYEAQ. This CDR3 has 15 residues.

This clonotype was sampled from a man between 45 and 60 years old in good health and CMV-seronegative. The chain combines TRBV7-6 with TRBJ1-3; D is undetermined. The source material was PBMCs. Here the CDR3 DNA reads TGTGCCAGCAGCTTAGGGCGGTCTGGGGGAAACACCATATATTTT. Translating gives CASSLGRSGGNTIYF.